The 26 T cell receptor beta chains below all came from one sample that was sequenced in a study of CD8+CD57+ T cells in acquired aplastic anemia. In patients chosen for sequencing, flow cytometry had shown CD8+CD57+ cell expansion. Both TCR beta VDJ combination and CDR3 sequence profiling were carried out. Genomic DNA was the template for this profiling. Via MiXCR, TCRdb re-called the reads, giving one row per CDR3 protein. The sample yields more than 150,000 distinct CDR3 sequences, under 50% seen once. Specimen: sorted CD4+, CD8+, or CD8+CD57+ T cells (not recorded which) from PBMCs. Receptors originate from a human donor with aplastic anemia.

In its sample, this clonotype was seen many times. The chain links TRBV18 to TRBJ2-2, with D uncertain. Per germline, CDR1 KGHSH and CDR2 LQKENI. V lost 3 bases to trimming and J lost 6 bases, with 11 bases between them. The CDR3 length is 14 residues. The CDR3 coding sequence is TGTGCCAGCTCACCTAGACCTGAGGCCGGGGAGCTGTTTTTT. This gives the protein CASSPRPEAGELFF. Full variable domain (remainder filled in from reference TRBV18 and TRBJ2-2): NAGVMQNPRHLVRRRGQEARLRCSPMKGHSHVYWYRQLPEEGLKFMVYLQKENIIDESGMPKERFSAEFPKEGPSILRIQQVVRGDSAAYFCASSPRPEAGELFFGEGSRLTVL.

The chain carries TRBV9 and TRBJ1-2; D perhaps matches TRBD1 (5 bases). CDR3 length: 13 residues. The ends were cut back, 4 bases at V and 7 bases at J, with 14 bases in the middle. The germline V gene encodes CDR1 SGDLS and CDR2 YYNGEE. CDR3 sequence (DNA): TGTGCCAGCAGCCAAGCGGGGGAGGGTGGCTACACCTTC. It specifies CASSQAGEGGYTF.

This clonotype was counted ten times or more. The chain uses TRBV28 and TRBJ1-6, with 7 nucleotides matching TRBD1. V gave up 5 bases and J gave up 8 bases; unmatched junction bases: 12. The CDR3 has 16 residues. Germline CDR1 is MDHEN and CDR2 is SYDVKM. The CDR3 region is CASSDTGEGAYSPLHF. For the CDR3, the DNA is TGTGCCAGCAGTGACACAGGGGAGGGGGCTTATTCACCCCTCCACTTT.

Many counts were recorded for this clonotype. The chain employs TRBV19 and TRBJ2-6, with D possibly matching TRBD2 (5 bases). The CDR3 extends over 19 amino acids. Germline-derived CDR1 and CDR2 are LNHDA and SQIVND (reference sequence). V shed 7 bases and J shed 1 base, with 23 bases lying between them. CDR3 residues: CASTTTGRVLPSGANVLTF. The CDR3 DNA is TGTGCCAGTACCACAACCGGGCGGGTTCTTCCTTCTGGGGCCAACGTCCTGACTTTC.

At least ten counts were recorded for this clonotype. This chain uses TRBV5-6 with TRBJ2-3, with D hard to call. The germline CDR1 and CDR2 sequences are SGHDT and YYEEEE. V lost 0 bases, J lost 2 bases, and 13 bases lay in between. This CDR3 is built from 16 residues. As DNA, the CDR3 is TGTGCCAGCAGCTTGGTCCCCCTAGAAACCACAGATACGCAGTATTTT. Its translation is CASSLVPLETTDTQYF.

The rearrangement links TRBV5-4 to TRBJ1-1; D remains ambiguous. V was pared by 2 bases and J by 4 bases, with 12 bases between. The CDR3 has 14 residues. Per germline, CDR1 SGHNT and CDR2 YYREEE (reference sequence). Written as DNA, the CDR3 is TGTGCCAGCAGCTTTGGCGGCAGTTCCACTGAAGCTTTCTTT. Protein product: CASSFGGSSTEAFF.

This clonotype appeared many times. V gene TRBV6-5 combines with J gene TRBJ2-5; weak D call: TRBD1 (6 bases). Germline assignment: CDR1 MNHEY and CDR2 SVGAGI. The CDR3 runs 14 residues. The V end lost 6 bases, the J end lost 1 base, and 12 bases lay between the germline ends. CDR3: CASSLRQAQETQYF. CDR3 sequence (DNA): TGTGCCAGCAGCCTTCGACAGGCCCAAGAGACCCAGTACTTC.

The genes are TRBV5-1 and TRBJ2-1; D uncertain. V lost 1 base and J lost 0, with 14 bases in between. Germline CDR1 and CDR2: SGHRS and YFSETQ. This CDR3 contains 17 residues. The CDR3 reads CASSLRTALSSYNEQFF. The CDR3, as DNA: TGCGCCAGCAGCTTGCGTACGGCTCTAAGCTCCTACAATGAGCAGTTCTTC.

The V and J genes are TRBV7-6 and TRBJ2-3, with unresolved D. Germline-derived CDR1 and CDR2 are SGHVS and FNYEAQ. The CDR3 sequence is 14 residues long. V lost 4 bases and J 5 bases, leaving 13 bases between the germline ends. The DNA of the CDR3 is TGTGCCAGCAGCTCCAGCCCGTCCGGAGATACGCAGTATTTT. Translating it yields CASSSSPSGDTQYF.

V and J are TRBV6-1 and TRBJ1-1; D gene unclear. CDR3 length: 12 residues. CDR1 and CDR2 (germline): MNHNS, SASEGT. Trimming took off 4 bases at V and 7 bases at J, with 10 bases between the two ends. The CDR3 DNA follows: TGTGCCAGCAGTGGGAGAGGACGTGAAGCTTTCTTT. Protein: CASSGRGREAFF.

As to this clonotype: This may come from a read error, since a much larger clone is one base off. The chain combines TRBV6-1 with TRBJ2-7; no clear D gene. V gave up 2 bases and J gave up 7 bases, with 9 bases separating them. The germline V gene encodes CDR1 MNHNS and CDR2 SASEGT. This CDR3 region has 12 residues. CDR3 amino acids: CASSEWAAEQYF. CDR3 bases: TGTGCCAGCAGTGAATGGGCGGCAGAGCAGTACTTC.

This clonotype was observed once. A read error may be the cause here, since a much bigger clone is one base away. The final CDR3 position lacks the conserved phenylalanine or tryptophan, pointing to a likely read error. The chain couples TRBV9 to TRBJ1-2, with TRBD1 as a possible D gene (5 bases). The CDR3 runs 15 residues. Germline CDR1 reads SGDLS; CDR2 reads YYNGEE. Between the trimmed V and J ends, which lost 6 bases and 4 bases, there was a span of 19 bases. CDR3 amino acids: CASITTGGTGYGYTL. The CDR3, as DNA: TGTGCCAGCATCACAACGGGGGGGACCGGCTATGGCTACACCCTC.

This clonotype was seen at least ten times. The rearrangement joins TRBV7-2 to TRBJ2-3, with TRBD2 matching over 7 bases. Germline V gene sequence: CDR1 SGHTA, CDR2 FQGNSA. Trimming took 5 bases from V and 2 from J; bases not matched to a gene: 4. CDR3 length: 14 residues. The CDR3 DNA follows: TGTGCCAGCAGCCGGGACTACCACACAGATACGCAGTATTTT. Protein product: CASSRDYHTDTQYF.

The chain is built from TRBV15 and TRBJ2-5, with 8 bases aligning to TRBD2. The ends lost 3 bases at V and 2 bases at J; junction bases unmatched: 11. From germline, CDR1 is LNHNV and CDR2 YYDKDF (reference sequence). The CDR3 spans 17 residues. CDR3 nucleotide sequence: TGTGCCACCAGCAGCCCGACCGGGACTAGGGGGCAAGAGACCCAGTACTTC. This translates into CATSSPTGTRGQETQYF.

This clonotype has ten or more counts. This chain uses TRBV11-2 with TRBJ1-2, with 9 positions matching TRBD1. The V segment lost 4 bases and the J segment 6 bases; nucleotides outside the gene matches: 15. From germline, CDR1 is SGHAT and CDR2 FQNNGV. The CDR3 totals 17 residues. CDR3 coding DNA: TGTGCCAGCAGCTCCACGGGACCGGGACAGGGAGAGGATGGCTACACCTTC. Translating it yields CASSSTGPGQGEDGYTF. Looking up the rest from reference TRBV11-2 and TRBJ1-2 gives the full variable domain: EAGVAQSPRYKIIEKRQSVAFWCNPISGHATLYWYQQILGQGPKLLIQFQNNGVVDDSQLPKDRFSAERLKGVDSTLKIQPAKLEDSAVYLCASSSTGPGQGEDGYTFGSGTRLTVV.

The chain joins TRBV27 to TRBJ1-6; D perhaps matches TRBD1 (5 bases). This CDR3 has 12 amino acids. Between the trimmed V and J ends, which lost 8 bases and 14 bases, there was a span of 16 bases. Germline V CDR1 and CDR2: MNHEY, SMNVEV (reference sequence). CDR3 nucleotides: TGTGCCAGCGGGGAGACAGTCAGGGCCCTCCACTTT. This codes for CASGETVRALHF.

The rearrangement links TRBV7-8 to TRBJ1-6; the D is unclear. The ends were cut back, 5 bases at V and 9 bases at J, with 11 bases in the middle. The CDR3 extends over 13 amino acids. The germline V gene encodes CDR1 SGHVS and CDR2 FQNEAQ. Here the CDR3 reads CASSQKDVSPLHF. The CDR3, as DNA: TGTGCCAGCAGCCAGAAGGACGTTTCACCCCTCCACTTT.

The CDR3 loop is CASSNGQGANGYTF. CDR3 nucleotide sequence: TGTGCCAGTAGCAACGGACAGGGGGCGAATGGCTACACCTTC. The chain links TRBV19 to TRBJ1-2; TRBD1 matches at 11 bases. Germline assignment: CDR1 LNHDA and CDR2 SQIVND (reference sequence). Trimming removed 6 bases from V and 6 bases from J; junction bases left unmatched: 6. CDR3 length: 14 amino acids.

The chain has TRBV4-2 and TRBJ2-1; 7 bases map to TRBD2. Germline V lookup: CDR1 LGHNA, CDR2 YNFKEQ. This CDR3 spans 17 amino acids. After removal of 0 bases from V and 3 bases from J, the junction contained 8 bases not matched to a gene. The CDR3 DNA sequence: TGTGCCAGCAGCCAAGATCTCGGCGGGAGAGACTACAATGAGCAGTTCTTC. The encoded protein is CASSQDLGGRDYNEQFF.

This clonotype has at least ten counts. The CDR3 coding sequence is TGTGCCAGCAGCATCCTTAGCGGGACCACAGATACGCAGTATTTT. This sequence encodes CASSILSGTTDTQYF. V is TRBV9 and J is TRBJ2-3, with 8 positions matching TRBD2. From germline, CDR1 is SGDLS and CDR2 YYNGEE. This CDR3 has 15 residues. V dropped 4 bases and J dropped 2; count of bases not matched to a gene: 6.

The chain carries TRBV7-6 and TRBJ2-5; either TRBD1 or TRBD2 may fit D (5 bases each). Trimming took 5 bases from V and 5 from J, leaving 12 bases between them. This CDR3 region has 13 residues. Looked up from germline, CDR1 is SGHVS and CDR2 is FNYEAQ. This CDR3 is CASSVGERETQYF. CDR3 DNA: TGTGCCAGCAGCGTAGGGGAGCGGGAGACCCAGTACTTC.

V usage is TRBV5-1 and J usage is TRBJ1-4; TRBD1 matches 9 bases. CDR3 size: 16 residues. Per the germline V gene, CDR1 is SGHRS and CDR2 is YFSETQ. The V segment lost 4 bases and the J segment 8 bases; nucleotides outside the gene matches: 12. The CDR3 sequence is CASSLTGTGFREKLFF. The CDR3 DNA reads as TGCGCCAGCAGCCTGACCGGGACAGGGTTTCGGGAAAAACTGTTTTTT.

There are a few counts of this clonotype. This chain links TRBV10-2 with TRBJ1-1; TRBD1 might be the D (5 bases). The CDR3 spans 13 residues. Germline V gives CDR1 WSHSY, CDR2 SAAADI. The V gene lost 8 bases and the J gene lost 4 bases, with 14 bases spanning the gap. The CDR3 spells CASRRGVGTEAFF. Here the CDR3 DNA reads TGCGCCAGCCGGAGGGGAGTTGGCACTGAAGCTTTCTTT.

This clonotype was recorded a few times. This chain connects TRBV19 to TRBJ2-1; D might be TRBD2 (5 bases). The CDR3 is 14 amino acids. The germline gives CDR1 LNHDA, CDR2 SQIVND (reference sequence). Trimming took 3 bases from V and 8 from J, leaving 14 bases between them. In nucleotides, the CDR3 is TGTGCCAGTAGTATCGTTCGAGGGTCGGATGAGCAGTTCTTC. It codes for CASSIVRGSDEQFF.

The chain combines TRBV7-9 with TRBJ2-5; 9 bases are shared with TRBD2. CDR1 and CDR2 from the germline V gene are SEHNR and FQNEAQ (reference sequence). CDR3 length: 16 residues. The trim removed 1 base at V and 2 bases at J, leaving 5 bases unmatched. CDR3 DNA: TGTGCCAGCAGCTTAGTTGGGCTAGCGGGGCAAGAGACCCAGTACTTC. Translating it yields CASSLVGLAGQETQYF.

This clonotype has a count of ten or more. The chain joins TRBV30 to TRBJ1-6; the D gene is possibly TRBD1 (5 bases). The CDR3 is 15 residues long. Trimming cost V 2 bases and J 7 bases, with 15 bases left between them. Germline assignment: CDR1 GTSNPN and CDR2 SVGIG (reference sequence). The CDR3 coding sequence is TGTGCCTGGAGTCCGGGACCTAGGACGAATTCACCCCTCCACTTT. Protein product: CAWSPGPRTNSPLHF.